The source of this T cell receptor beta chain is a study of vaccination and CD4 T cells after COVID-19. Overall study: Diagnosis preceded the drawing of post-COVID samples by a median approximately 110 days (range 35 to 161). SARS-CoV-2, HCoV-NL63, HCoV-OC43 and HCoV-229E supplied the overlapping spike peptides used to stimulate cells. Samples were taken after vaccination, a median of around 67 days after dose two, with a range of 14 to 241. Findings and limits, study-wide: SARS-CoV-2-reactive clonotypes showed a nonsignificant median rise from about 20 to 38.

Worth noting for this clonotype: The target antigen is unknown.

Cultured CD4+ T-cell DNA underwent Oncomine TCR Beta short-read sequencing. TCRdb fed the PCR reads into MiXCR, producing one record per CDR3 protein. The sample carries about 9,700 distinct CDR3 sequences, under 60% recorded once. Per the germline V gene, CDR1 is MNHNS and CDR2 is SASEGT. Trimming at V came to 5 bases and at J to 3 bases, leaving 9 bases not matched to a gene. This CDR3 comprises 16 residues. Treatment reported: roughly 10-day PBMC culture with coronavirus spike peptide pools or control peptides (ViraFEST assay). The chain recombines TRBV6-1 with TRBJ1-1; 10 bases are shared with TRBD1. The sequence came from a human donor who had recovered from COVID-19. The sample was CD4+ T cells from blood, cultured in vitro. Here the CDR3 reads CASSPRPDRGDTEAFF. CDR3 in DNA: TGTGCCAGCAGTCCCCGCCCGGACAGGGGGGACACTGAAGCTTTCTTT.